This T cell receptor (beta chain) is from a study of cytomegalovirus exposure and HLA in healthy donors. Profiling relied on immunoSEQ multiplex PCR, and the TCRdb table lists in-frame clones only, not all of them. The sample has approximately 200,000 clones, just over 85% seen once. CDR3 size: 16 residues. Germline CDR1 reads MDHEN; CDR2 reads SYDVKM. Trimming at V came to 5 bases and at J to 3 bases, leaving 10 bases not matched to a gene. Input material: PBMCs. The TCR sequence derives from a woman aged 18-29 years in good health and CMV-seronegative. The genes are TRBV28 and TRBJ2-7, with TRBD1 matching 10 bases. CDR3 sequence: CASSAPGQGQDYEQYF. In nucleotides, the CDR3 is TGTGCCAGCAGTGCCCCGGGACAGGGGCAGGACTACGAGCAGTACTTC.